Listed below are T cell receptor beta chains from one sample, sequenced in a study of cytomegalovirus exposure and HLA in healthy donors. Sequenced by immunoSEQ multiplex PCR; TCRdb stores in-frame clones only, minus some. The sample consists of about 210,000 clones, around nine tenths of them appearing once. Material: PBMCs. These receptor sequences come from a woman between 25 and 40 years old in good health and CMV-seronegative. CDR3s include the opening cysteine and the closing phenylalanine or tryptophan. A D gene is named only where the DNA matches it firmly.

v_call	d_call	j_call	cdr3_nt	cdr3_aa
TRBV28	-	TRBJ2-7	TGTGCCAGCAGTGTTAGGGGCAATCCCTACGAGCAGTACTTC	CASSVRGNPYEQYF
TRBV27	TRBD2	TRBJ2-2	TGTGCCAGCAGCAAAGGACTAGCGGGAGGGGTACGCACCGGGGAGCTGTTTTTT	CASSKGLAGGVRTGELFF
TRBV29-1	-	TRBJ2-5	TGCAGTGACCGGCAGGGGGGGACCCAGTACTTC	CSDRQGGTQYF
TRBV18	-	TRBJ2-2	TGTGCCAGCTCACTAGACCTAGGTGGCCCTGCCGGGGAGCTGTTTTTT	CASSLDLGGPAGELFF
TRBV28	-	TRBJ1-1	TGTGCCAGCAATTGGGGCCTAGCGGAGGTGAACACTGAAGCTTTCTTT	CASNWGLAEVNTEAFF
TRBV10-1	-	TRBJ2-1	TGCGCCAGCAGTCGAGGCGGAGGGCCCTACAATGAGCAGTTCTTC	CASSRGGGPYNEQFF
TRBV15	-	TRBJ1-1	TGTGCCACCAGCTCGCATTTCAGGAACACTGAAGCTTTCTTT	CATSSHFRNTEAFF
TRBV6-1	-	TRBJ1-3	TGTGCCAGCAGTGAAGGCGAGGCTGGAAACACCATATATTTT	CASSEGEAGNTIYF
TRBV30	TRBD1	TRBJ1-2	TGTGCCTGGACTCCACTGCTAGGGACAGGGCGAGTAAGCTACACCTTC	CAWTPLLGTGRVSYTF
TRBV28	-	TRBJ1-2	TGTGCCAGCATCGCCCAACCCGGACAGCTTAAAAACTCAGGTTATGGCTACACCTTC	CASIAQPGQLKNSGYGYTF